This T cell receptor beta chain was identified in a study of T cells in localized non-small cell lung cancer. General observations from the study: Longer overall survival associated with higher blood T cell density; shorter survival with higher adjacent-lung clonality. Uninvolved adjacent lung, not tumor, had the highest T cell clonality. Analysis by sequencing included only one tumor region, so heterogeneity remains possible. Adjacent lung held a median 57 of the top 100 tumor clones.

The repertoire was sequenced with immunoSEQ multiplex PCR; TCRdb's copy has only in-frame clones and lacks some. The sample yields about 27,000 clones, roughly 91% seen once. Turning to this clone: Its antigen is unknown.

This CDR3 has 15 amino acids. Germline-derived CDR1 and CDR2 are LNHDA and SQIVND (reference sequence). Trimming removed 6 bases from V and 4 bases from J; junction bases left unmatched: 6. Sequenced here: peripheral blood, sampled before any cancer treatment. The sequence was obtained from a woman aged 35 to 75 with stage I lung adenocarcinoma. This chain links TRBV19 with TRBJ2-3; 11 bases align to TRBD2. The CDR3 DNA sequence: TGTGCCAGTAGAACTAGCGGGAGCGGCGCAGATACGCAGTATTTT. Translating gives CASRTSGSGADTQYF.